This T cell receptor (beta chain) was documented in a study of cytomegalovirus exposure and HLA in healthy donors. Study observations and caveats: That first-cohort TCR clusters tended to co-occur in the 95 to 150 validation repertoires was found in a later analysis.

Libraries were prepared by immunoSEQ multiplex PCR; TCRdb keeps only in-frame clonotypes and omits some of them. Of 250,000 to 300,000 clones in the sample, 80% to 90% were seen once. This clone appeared a few times. Antigen unknown. The clonotype originates from a woman under 30 in good health and CMV-seronegative. Sequences were obtained from PBMCs.

The CDR3 DNA follows: TGTGCCAGCAGCTTATCAGGGGTAGCCTACGAGCAGTACTTC. Amino acid sequence: CASSLSGVAYEQYF. V gene TRBV7-9 combines with J gene TRBJ2-7, with a tentative D call TRBD1 (6 bases). V was pared by 2 bases and J by 2 bases, with 10 bases between. Germline CDR1 reads SEHNR; CDR2 reads FQNEAQ (reference sequence). The CDR3 spans 14 residues.